This TCR beta chain is drawn from a study of shared clonotypes between healthy human individuals. A note on this clone: Its cognate antigen is unknown.

CD45RO-negative, CCR7-positively selected cells formed the naive CD8 fraction, excluding terminally differentiated effector memory CD45RA+ cells. Those who donated, Caucasian adults without exception, all lived in Nashville, Tennessee. Profiling relied on immunoSEQ multiplex PCR, and the TCRdb table lists in-frame clones only, not all of them. The sample consists of hundreds of thousands of clones, around 96% of them appearing once. Whole-study findings and limits: Naive CD4 clonotypes overlapped across a few donors at approximately 4.5%.

The sequence was obtained from a man aged 25-45 years in good health. Sequencing was carried out using naive CD8+ T cells sorted from blood.

The CDR3 loop reads CASSSTGNTIYF. In DNA form, the CDR3 reads TGTGCCAGCAGCTCAACTGGAAACACCATATATTTT. The chain joins TRBV9 to TRBJ1-3; the D is unclear. Germline CDR1 SGDLS, CDR2 YYNGEE. The CDR3 is made up of 12 amino acids. The ends were cut back, 4 bases at V and 2 bases at J, with 4 bases in the middle.